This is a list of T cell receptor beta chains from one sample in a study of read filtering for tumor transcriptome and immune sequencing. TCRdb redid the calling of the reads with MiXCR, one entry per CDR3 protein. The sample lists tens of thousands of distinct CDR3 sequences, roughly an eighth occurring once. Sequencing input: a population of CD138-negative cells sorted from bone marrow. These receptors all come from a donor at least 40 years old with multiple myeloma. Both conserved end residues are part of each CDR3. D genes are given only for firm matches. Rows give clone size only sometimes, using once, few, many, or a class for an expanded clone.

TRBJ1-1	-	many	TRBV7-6	TGTGCCAGCAGCCGGCGGACAAACACTGAAGCTTTCTTT	CASSRRTNTEAFF
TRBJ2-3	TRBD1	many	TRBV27	TGTGCCAGCAGTTCGTCTGGACAGGCCACAGATACGCAGTATTTT	CASSSSGQATDTQYF
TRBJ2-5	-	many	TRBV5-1	TGCGCCAGCAGCTTGGGCCCAGGGTTGGAAGAGACCCAGTACTTC	CASSLGPGLEETQYF
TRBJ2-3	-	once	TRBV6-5	TGTGCCAGCAGTTACGGAGGCACAGATACGCAGTATTTT	CASSYGGTDTQYF
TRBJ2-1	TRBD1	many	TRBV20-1	TGCAGTGCTCGGCACAGGGGGCGCGGGTCTTACAATGAGCAGTTCTTC	CSARHRGRGSYNEQFF
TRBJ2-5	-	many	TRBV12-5	TGTGCTAGTGGTCCGGGGGTCGTTGGTGGAGAGACCCAGTACTTC	CASGPGVVGGETQYF
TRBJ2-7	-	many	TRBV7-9	TGTGCCAGCAGGGTGGGCCACTACGAGCAGTACTTC	CASRVGHYEQYF
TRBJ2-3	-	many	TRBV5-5	TGTGCCAGCAGCTTGTGGGCGGAGAGTAGCACAGATACGCAGTATTTT	CASSLWAESSTDTQYF
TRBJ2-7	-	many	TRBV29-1	TGCAGCGTTGGCAAGGGGTACGAGCAGTACTTC	CSVGKGYEQYF
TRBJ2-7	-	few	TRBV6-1	TGTGCCAGCAGTGAAGAGCCGGTGCTCTCCTACGAGCAGTACTTC	CASSEEPVLSYEQYF
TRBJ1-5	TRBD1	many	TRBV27	TGTGCCAGCAGTTTAATGGGACAGCGAGGCAATCAGCCCCAGCATTTT	CASSLMGQRGNQPQHF
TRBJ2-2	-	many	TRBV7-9	TGTGCCAGCAGCTTTAACAGGGTCGCCGGGGAGCTGTTTTTT	CASSFNRVAGELFF
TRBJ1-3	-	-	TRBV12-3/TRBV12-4	TGTGCCAGTTGTTCTTCGGATGCTGGAAACACCATATATTTT	CASCSSDAGNTIYF
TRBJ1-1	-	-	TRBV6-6	TGTGCCAGCAGCTCCAGGGCAGTGATGAACACTGAAGCTTTCTTT	CASSSRAVMNTEAFF
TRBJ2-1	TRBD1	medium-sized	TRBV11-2	TGTGCCAGCAGCTCCCTCCGGGACAGGGGGCGAAATGAGCAGTTCTTC	CASSSLRDRGRNEQFF
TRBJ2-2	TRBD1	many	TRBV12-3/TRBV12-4	TGTGCCAGCAGTTTGGGGACAGGCACCGGGGAGCTGTTTTTT	CASSLGTGTGELFF
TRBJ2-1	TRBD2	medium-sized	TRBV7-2	TGTGCCAGCAGCTTAGCACCCGCGGGGGGGCCGGATGAGCAGTTCTTC	CASSLAPAGGPDEQFF
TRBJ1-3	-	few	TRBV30	TGTGCCTGGAGTGTAGAAAACACCATATATTTT	CAWSVENTIYF
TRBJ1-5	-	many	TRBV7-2	TGTGCCAGCAGCTTAAGGGACGGCAATAGCAATCAGCCCCAGCATTTT	CASSLRDGNSNQPQHF
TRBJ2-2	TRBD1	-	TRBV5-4	TGTGCCAGCAGACACGGACAGGGGGGGAACACCGGGGAGCTGTTTTTT	CASRHGQGGNTGELFF
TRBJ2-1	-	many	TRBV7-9	TGTGCCAGCAGCTTTACAGGACAATCAAGCTCCTACAATGAGCAGTTCTTC	CASSFTGQSSSYNEQFF
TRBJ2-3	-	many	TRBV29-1	TGCAGCGTTGAAGACCCGGGACCCCACACAGATACGCAGTATTTT	CSVEDPGPHTDTQYF
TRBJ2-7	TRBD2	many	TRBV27	TGTGCCAGCAGTTCATCCGGGACTATTCTTTCCTACGAGCAGTACTTC	CASSSSGTILSYEQYF
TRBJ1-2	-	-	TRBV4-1	TGCGCCAGCAGCCGAAACCCGACAGCCGACTATGGCTACACCTTC	CASSRNPTADYGYTF
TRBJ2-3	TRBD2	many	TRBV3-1	TGTGCCAGCAGCCAAGATCTAGCGGGGGGGCGCACGCAGTATTTT	CASSQDLAGGRTQYF
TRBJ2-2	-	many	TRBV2	TGTGCCAGCAGTGGAGGCACCGGGGAGCTGTTTTTT	CASSGGTGELFF
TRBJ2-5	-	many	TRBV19	TGTGCCAGTAGTATAGGTACAGGGCGGGAAGAGACCCAGTACTTC	CASSIGTGREETQYF
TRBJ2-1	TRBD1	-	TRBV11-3	TGTGCCAGCAGCTTACAGGGGGCGAGGGAGCAGTTCTTC	CASSLQGAREQFF
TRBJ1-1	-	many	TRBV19	TGTGCCAGTAGTATTAACCAGATGAACACTGAAGCTTTCTTT	CASSINQMNTEAFF
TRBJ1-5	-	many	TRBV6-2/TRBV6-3	TGTGCCAGCAGCCGCGGGTCAGGGTCCAATCAGCCCCAGCATTTT	CASSRGSGSNQPQHF
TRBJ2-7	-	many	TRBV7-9	TGTGCCAGCAGTTATGACGCGGACGAGCAGTACTTC	CASSYDADEQYF
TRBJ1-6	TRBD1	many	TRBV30	TGTGCCTGGAGTGCAGGGGGAGTGAAGATTTCACCCCTCCACTTT	CAWSAGGVKISPLHF
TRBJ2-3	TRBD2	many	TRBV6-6	TGTGCCAGCAGTTGCCCCCCGTTGGCGGGAGGCACAGATACGCAGTATTTT	CASSCPPLAGGTDTQYF
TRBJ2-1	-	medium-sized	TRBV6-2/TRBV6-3	TGTGCCAGCAGTTACTCGTCTGTAGGAGGTAAACTCTACAATGAGCAGTTCTTC	CASSYSSVGGKLYNEQFF
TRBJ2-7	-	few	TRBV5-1	TGCGCCAGCAGCTTGCAGGGTTCCTACGAGCAGTACTTC	CASSLQGSYEQYF
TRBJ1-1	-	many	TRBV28	TGTGCCAGCAGTTTGTCGGGGGGCGCAGGGAACACTGAAGCTTTCTTT	CASSLSGGAGNTEAFF
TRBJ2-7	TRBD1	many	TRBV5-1	TGCGCCAGCAGCTCGGGACAGGTTGGCTACGAGCAGTACTTC	CASSSGQVGYEQYF
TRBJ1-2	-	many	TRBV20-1	TGCAGTGCTAGAGATGGGGGACATGGCTACACCTTC	CSARDGGHGYTF
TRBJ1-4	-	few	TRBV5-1	TGCGCCAGCAGCTTGGAGAAGGTGGCAGGGAGAGGGGAAAAACTGTTTTTT	CASSLEKVAGRGEKLFF
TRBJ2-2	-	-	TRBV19	TGTGCCAGCCCTCGGGCCTCCTCCGGGGAGCTGTTTTTT	CASPRASSGELFF
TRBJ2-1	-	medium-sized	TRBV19	TGTGCCAGTAGTCCCTCCGGAGGTCCGGGACGGGGATACAATGAGCAGTTCTTC	CASSPSGGPGRGYNEQFF
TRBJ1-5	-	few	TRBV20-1	TGCAGTGCTTCGCAGGGTAGGAATCAGCCCCAGCATTTT	CSASQGRNQPQHF
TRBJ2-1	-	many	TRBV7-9	TGTGCCAGCAGCTTAGTTGGGGGGATCAGCTACTACTACAATGAGCAGTTCTTC	CASSLVGGISYYYNEQFF
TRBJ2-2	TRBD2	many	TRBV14	TGTGCCAGCAGCCAAGTCCAGCGGGAGAGGGGGACCGGGGAGCTGTTTTTT	CASSQVQRERGTGELFF
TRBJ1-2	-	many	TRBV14	TGTGCCAGCAGCTCCGGGACATATGGCTACACCTTC	CASSSGTYGYTF
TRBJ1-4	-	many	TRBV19	TGTGCCAGTAGTATGAGTGGGAGGACCACCGGCGACCGGCGCGAAAAACTGTTTTTT	CASSMSGRTTGDRREKLFF
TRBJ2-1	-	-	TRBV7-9	TGTGCCAGCAGCCAACCAAGTGCCAGAAAGAATGAGCAGTTCTTC	CASSQPSARKNEQFF
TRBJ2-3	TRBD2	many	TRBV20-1	TGCAGTGCTAGAGTCGGGGGGGATACGCAGTATTTT	CSARVGGDTQYF
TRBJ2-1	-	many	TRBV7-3	TGTGCCAGCAGCCGATATCGATCGGACAATGAGCAGTTCTTC	CASSRYRSDNEQFF
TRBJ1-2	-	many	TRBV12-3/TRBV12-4	TGTGCCAGCAGTCCATGGGGGGGCTATGGCTACACCTTC	CASSPWGGYGYTF
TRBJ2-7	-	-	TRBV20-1	TGCAGTGCTAGTACTACTCGGATCGACGATCAGTACTTC	CSASTTRIDDQYF
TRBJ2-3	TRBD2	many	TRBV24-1	TGTGCCACCAGTGACCCGGGACTAGCGGGTTGGGCAGATACGCAGTATTTT	CATSDPGLAGWADTQYF
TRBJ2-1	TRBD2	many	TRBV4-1	TGCGCCAGCAGCCACCCCCCCCCGGGGGGGCCTGCTGAGCAGTTCTTC	CASSHPPPGGPAEQFF